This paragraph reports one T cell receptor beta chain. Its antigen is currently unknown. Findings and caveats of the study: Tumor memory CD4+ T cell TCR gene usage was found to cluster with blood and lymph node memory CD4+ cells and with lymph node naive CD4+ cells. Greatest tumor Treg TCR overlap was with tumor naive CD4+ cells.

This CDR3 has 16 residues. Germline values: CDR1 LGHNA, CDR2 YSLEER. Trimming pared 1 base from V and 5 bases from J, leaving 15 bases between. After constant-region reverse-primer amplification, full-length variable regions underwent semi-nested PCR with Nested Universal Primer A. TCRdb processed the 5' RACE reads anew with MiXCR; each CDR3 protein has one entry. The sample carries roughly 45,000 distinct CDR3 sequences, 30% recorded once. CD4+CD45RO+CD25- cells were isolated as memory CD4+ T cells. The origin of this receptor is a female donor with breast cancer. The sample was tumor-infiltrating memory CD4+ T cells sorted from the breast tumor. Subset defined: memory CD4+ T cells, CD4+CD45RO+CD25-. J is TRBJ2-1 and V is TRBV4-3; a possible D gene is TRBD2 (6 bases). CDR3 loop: CASSQGGWIADNEQFF. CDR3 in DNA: TGCGCCAGCAGCCAAGGAGGGTGGATAGCGGACAATGAGCAGTTCTTC.